This T cell receptor (beta chain) emerged from a study of cytomegalovirus exposure and HLA in healthy donors. Study-wide findings and caveats: Available immune exposure information covered CMV serostatus only.

V was cut by 0 bases and J by 4 bases, with 9 bases left in between. The CDR3 extends over 14 amino acids. Germline V gives CDR1 LGHNA, CDR2 YSLEER. As to this clone: Its cognate antigen is unknown.

Primers included in the PCR were 60 Vbeta and 13 Jbeta primers. Produced via immunoSEQ multiplex PCR; TCRdb's table is partial and in-frame only. Here the sample spans over 110,000 clones, over 70% being singletons. The specimen sequenced was PBMCs. This chain links TRBV4-3 with TRBJ1-2, with D perhaps TRBD1 (5 bases). The origin of this receptor is a man aged 18 to 29 in good health and CMV-seronegative. The CDR3 nucleotides read TGCGCCAGCAGCCAAGAAGTAAGGGGCTATGGCTACACCTTC. This gives the protein CASSQEVRGYGYTF.